This TCR beta chain was recovered during a study of high-grade serous ovarian cancer treatment subgroups. Tumor samples were taken before definitive surgery or chemotherapy. The protocol was immunoSEQ multiplex PCR, while the TCRdb copy is restricted to in-frame clones and leaves out a portion. Here the sample spans about 2,700 clones, 75% being singletons. The specimen was tumor tissue. Every receptor here comes from a human donor with high-grade serous ovarian cancer.

The chain carries TRBV6-1 and TRBJ2-1; 12 bases line up with TRBD2. The V and J ends lost 0 bases and 8 bases, in that order; junction bases with no gene match: 5. The CDR3 contains 16 residues. Germline CDR1 MNHNS, CDR2 SASEGT. In nucleotides, the CDR3 is TGTGCCAGCAGTGAAGCGCAGGCTAGCGGGAGGGATGAGCAGTTCTTC. This sequence encodes CASSEAQASGRDEQFF.